The rows below give T cell receptor beta chains drawn from one sample of a study of technical replicates of blood from a handful of donors. The table came from immunoSEQ multiplex PCR; TCRdb's copy has only in-frame clones and leaves some out. The repertoire consists of approximately 92,000 clones, with about 96% occurring once and the leading ten covering about 0.19%. The sample consisted of T cells isolated from PBMCs. These receptors came from a human donor in good health. CDR3s include the opening cysteine and the closing phenylalanine or tryptophan. Each record gives: CDR3 protein, CDR3 DNA, J gene, V gene, D gene, clone size. D genes are given only for firm matches. A row's size may be missing; if present it is once, few, many or a size class.

CDR3aa: CASSMWDYTDTQYF; CDR3nt: TGTGCCAGTAGTATGTGGGACTACACAGATACGCAGTATTTT; j_gene: TRBJ2-3; v_gene: TRBV19; d_gene: TRBD2; abundance: NA
CDR3aa: CASSPHLTSGSSYEQYF; CDR3nt: TGTGCCAGCAGCCCGCATCTTACTAGCGGGAGTTCCTACGAGCAGTACTTC; j_gene: TRBJ2-7; v_gene: TRBV11-2; d_gene: TRBD2; abundance: NA
CDR3aa: CASSQGTGRYGYTF; CDR3nt: TGCGCCAGCAGCCAAGGGACAGGTCGCTATGGCTACACCTTC; j_gene: TRBJ1-2; v_gene: TRBV4-1; d_gene: TRBD1; abundance: NA
CDR3aa: CASKTLAGGGNEQFF; CDR3nt: TGTGCCAGCAAAACCTTAGCGGGGGGGGGCAATGAGCAGTTCTTC; j_gene: TRBJ2-1; v_gene: TRBV6-1; d_gene: TRBD2; abundance: NA
CDR3aa: CASRPDREWAEAFF; CDR3nt: TGCGCCAGCAGACCCGACAGGGAATGGGCTGAAGCTTTCTTT; j_gene: TRBJ1-1; v_gene: TRBV4-1; d_gene: TRBD1; abundance: NA
CDR3aa: CASSPRRKGDRENTEAFF; CDR3nt: TGTGCCAGCAGCCCGCGCCGTAAAGGGGACAGAGAGAACACTGAAGCTTTCTTT; j_gene: TRBJ1-1; v_gene: TRBV9; d_gene: TRBD1; abundance: NA
CDR3aa: CASSLSIAGGDNEQFF; CDR3nt: TGTGCCAGCAGCTTATCTATAGCGGGGGGTGACAATGAGCAGTTCTTC; j_gene: TRBJ2-1; v_gene: TRBV7-3; d_gene: TRBD2; abundance: NA
CDR3aa: CASSQGGTGTTGELFF; CDR3nt: TGCGCCAGCAGCCAAGGAGGGACAGGGACTACCGGGGAGCTGTTTTTT; j_gene: TRBJ2-2; v_gene: TRBV4-1; d_gene: TRBD1; abundance: NA
CDR3aa: CASSPGGPQHF; CDR3nt: TGTGCCAGCTCACCGGGGGGGCCTCAGCATTTT; j_gene: TRBJ1-5; v_gene: TRBV18; d_gene: NA; abundance: NA
CDR3aa: CASSPRGEGYTF; CDR3nt: TGTGCCAGCTCACCACGGGGGGAAGGCTACACCTTC; j_gene: TRBJ1-2; v_gene: TRBV18; d_gene: NA; abundance: NA
CDR3aa: CASSLALAWNEQFF; CDR3nt: TGTGCCAGCAGCTTAGCACTAGCGTGGAATGAGCAGTTCTTC; j_gene: TRBJ2-1; v_gene: TRBV7-9; d_gene: TRBD2; abundance: NA
CDR3aa: CASSQDWGGGSETQYF; CDR3nt: TGTGCCAGCAGCCAAGATTGGGGGGGAGGATCAGAGACCCAGTACTTC; j_gene: TRBJ2-5; v_gene: TRBV4-2; d_gene: TRBD2; abundance: NA
CDR3aa: CASSPGLVRTDTQYF; CDR3nt: TGCGCCAGCAGCCCTGGACTAGTCCGCACAGATACGCAGTATTTT; j_gene: TRBJ2-3; v_gene: TRBV4-1; d_gene: TRBD2; abundance: NA
CDR3aa: CASSPGQTEETQYF; CDR3nt: TGCGCCAGCAGCCCCGGACAGACGGAAGAGACCCAGTACTTC; j_gene: TRBJ2-5; v_gene: TRBV5-1; d_gene: NA; abundance: NA
CDR3aa: CASKQFSANTGELFF; CDR3nt: TGTGCCAGTAAACAATTTTCCGCGAACACCGGGGAGCTGTTTTTT; j_gene: TRBJ2-2; v_gene: TRBV14; d_gene: NA; abundance: NA
CDR3aa: CASSFDLRDTYGYTF; CDR3nt: TGTGCCAGTAGTTTTGACCTCCGGGACACCTATGGCTACACCTTC; j_gene: TRBJ1-2; v_gene: TRBV19; d_gene: NA; abundance: once
CDR3aa: CASGEWDSATDTQYF; CDR3nt: TGTGCCAGCGGCGAATGGGACTCAGCCACAGATACGCAGTATTTT; j_gene: TRBJ2-3; v_gene: TRBV6-1; d_gene: NA; abundance: NA
CDR3aa: CASSSAGGQTLNIQYF; CDR3nt: TGTGCCAGCAGTTCCGCCGGCGGACAGACCCTAAACATTCAGTACTTC; j_gene: TRBJ2-4; v_gene: TRBV28; d_gene: NA; abundance: NA
CDR3aa: CASGDRPNYGYTF; CDR3nt: TGTGCCAGCGGGGACAGGCCCAACTATGGCTACACCTTC; j_gene: TRBJ1-2; v_gene: TRBV6-5; d_gene: TRBD1; abundance: NA
CDR3aa: CASSEANGSNQPQHF; CDR3nt: TGTGCCAGCAGTGAAGCAAACGGGAGCAATCAGCCCCAGCATTTT; j_gene: TRBJ1-5; v_gene: TRBV6-1; d_gene: NA; abundance: once
CDR3aa: CASSRAPVGGDDQPQHF; CDR3nt: TGCGCCAGCAGTCGAGCCCCAGTCGGGGGGGATGATCAGCCCCAGCATTTT; j_gene: TRBJ1-5; v_gene: TRBV4-1; d_gene: NA; abundance: NA
CDR3aa: CASSQARGLYEQYF; CDR3nt: TGCGCCAGCAGCCAAGCTCGGGGTCTCTACGAGCAGTACTTC; j_gene: TRBJ2-7; v_gene: TRBV4-1; d_gene: NA; abundance: NA
CDR3aa: CASSQSRGYSNQPQHF; CDR3nt: TGTGCCAGCAGCCAATCGAGAGGCTATAGCAATCAGCCCCAGCATTTT; j_gene: TRBJ1-5; v_gene: TRBV16; d_gene: NA; abundance: NA